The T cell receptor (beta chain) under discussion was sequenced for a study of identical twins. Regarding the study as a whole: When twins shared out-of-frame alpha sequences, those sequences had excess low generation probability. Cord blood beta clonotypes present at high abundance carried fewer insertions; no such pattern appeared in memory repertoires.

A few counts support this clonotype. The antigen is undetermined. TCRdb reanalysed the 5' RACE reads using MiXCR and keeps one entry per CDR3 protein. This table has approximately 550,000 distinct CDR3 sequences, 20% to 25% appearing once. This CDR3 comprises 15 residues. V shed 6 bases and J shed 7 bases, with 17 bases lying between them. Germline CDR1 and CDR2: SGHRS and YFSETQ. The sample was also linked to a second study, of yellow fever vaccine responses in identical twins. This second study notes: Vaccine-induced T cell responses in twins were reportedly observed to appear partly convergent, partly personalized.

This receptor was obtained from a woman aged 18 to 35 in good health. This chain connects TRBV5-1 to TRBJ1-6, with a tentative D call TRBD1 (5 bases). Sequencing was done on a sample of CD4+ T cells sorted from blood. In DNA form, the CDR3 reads TGCGCCAGCACCGCCGACAGTCCATCGAATTCACCCCTCCACTTT. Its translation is CASTADSPSNSPLHF.